This entry lists 14 T cell receptor beta chains sequenced from one sample in a study of tumor-infiltrating lymphocytes in primary liver carcinoma. RNA and DNA were co-extracted from about 20-30 mg of unsorted bulk tissue. The template, about 550 ng total RNA, yielded TCR beta cDNA made with a constant-region primer. Three-round nested multiplex PCR performed with slightly modified ARM-PCR produced the TCR beta libraries. TRBV1-TRBV30 forward primers paired with a C-beta reverse primer drove the first two PCR rounds, approximately 11 cycles each. TCRdb re-called the multiplex PCR reads with MiXCR, one entry per CDR3 protein. Among some 43,000 distinct CDR3 sequences listed, 55% to 75% were seen once. The source material was liver tumor tissue from sampling region 5. Subset reported: tumor region T5, tumor centre. Every receptor here comes from a man aged 35 to 55 with primary liver carcinoma and hepatitis B virus infection.

In regard to this clonotype: At one end the junction does not follow the germline gene, possibly because of a read error. As DNA, the CDR3 is TGTGCCAGCAGTTTTACTAGCGGGAGCTCCTACGAGCAGCACTTC. It is translated as CASSFTSGSSYEQHF. The chain employs TRBV28 and TRBJ2-7, with 11 bases aligning to TRBD2. The CDR3 contains 15 residues. The germline CDR1 and CDR2 sequences are MDHEN and SYDVKM.

CDR3 sequence: CASSLTVSEAFF. In nucleotides, the CDR3 is TGTGCCAGCTCCCTGACAGTCTCTGAAGCTTTCTTT. This chain joins TRBV18 and TRBJ1-1; D might be TRBD1 (5 bases). The CDR3 is made up of 12 amino acids. Germline V gene sequence: CDR1 KGHSH, CDR2 LQKENI. V lost 6 bases and J 6 bases, leaving 11 bases between the germline ends.

The gene calls are TRBV4-1 and TRBJ2-5; a weak D match, TRBD1 (6 bases). V was cut by 3 bases and J by 7 bases, with 12 bases left in between. The germline gives CDR1 MGHRA, CDR2 YSYEKL. CDR3 length: 13 residues. CDR3 loop: CASSHGIGGTQYF. Here the CDR3 DNA reads TGCGCCAGCAGCCATGGGATAGGGGGGACCCAGTACTTC.

The rearrangement uses TRBV11-2 and TRBJ2-1; TRBD2 matches at 8 bases. Germline V lookup: CDR1 SGHAT, CDR2 FQNNGV. V lost 3 bases to trimming and J lost 12 bases; unmatched junction nucleotides: 16. The CDR3 is 16 residues long. The CDR3: CASSLGIGLAMCGQFF. The CDR3 region has the DNA TGTGCCAGCAGCTTGGGTATCGGACTAGCCATGTGTGGGCAGTTCTTC.

The sample holds one count of this clonotype. One end of the junction varies from germline; a read error may be responsible. The chain couples TRBV7-8 to TRBJ1-5, with D unresolved. CDR1 is SGHVS, CDR2 FQNEAQ, per germline. The length of the CDR3 is 14 residues. The CDR3 coding sequence is TGTGCCAGCAGCTCAATACGAGGAAATCAGCCCCAGCGTTTT. It encodes CASSSIRGNQPQRF.

This clonotype was picked up one time. Germline and junction disagree at one end, which may indicate a read error. The chain carries TRBV11-2 and TRBJ2-7; 8 positions agree with TRBD2. The CDR3 is 15 residues long. Looked up from germline, CDR1 is SGHAT and CDR2 is FQNNGV. The CDR3 nucleotides read TGTACCAGCAGCCAATATTCGGGAGGGGGTTACGACCAGTACTTC. It is translated as CTSSQYSGGGYDQYF.

The chain carries TRBV10-2 and TRBJ1-2, with no clear D. Germline V gene lookup returns CDR1 WSHSY and CDR2 SAAADI. V was shortened by 6 bases and J by 3 bases, with 11 bases between the two germline ends. This CDR3 contains 13 residues. CDR3 nucleotide sequence: TGCGCCAGCAGCATATCTCTGGACTATGGCTACACCTTC. As protein: CASSISLDYGYTF.

This clonotype is termed medium-sized. The chain has TRBV10-3 and TRBJ2-7; 10 bases map to TRBD1. With V trimmed by 4 bases and J by 6 bases, 15 bases remained unmatched. Germline V gives CDR1 ENHRY, CDR2 SYGVKD. The CDR3 has 17 amino acids. The DNA of the CDR3 is TGTGCCATCAGTGCCCTTCCCCCGGGACAGGGGTTCGGCGAGCAGTACTTC. Translating gives CAISALPPGQGFGEQYF.

A remark on this clonotype: Mismatch with germline at one junction end may stem from a read error. The chain joins TRBV10-3 to TRBJ2-7, with D tentatively TRBD1 (6 bases). CDR3 size: 15 residues. Germline CDR1 reads ENHRY; CDR2 reads SYGVKD. CDR3 sequence: CAVSESTGRSYEQYF. CDR3 nucleotide sequence: TGTGCCGTCAGTGAGTCAACAGGGAGATCTTACGAGCAGTACTTC.

Remarks on this clonotype: The conserved final phenylalanine or tryptophan is absent from the CDR3, which likely points to a read error. This rearrangement joins TRBV11-2 to TRBJ2-4; the match to TRBD2 covers 8 bases. Germline CDR1 reads SGHAT; CDR2 reads FQNNGV. The CDR3 loop spans 18 amino acids. CDR3 protein: CVSSLGKLAELAKNIQYS. CDR3 DNA sequence: TGTGTCAGCAGCTTAGGAAAACTAGCGGAGCTAGCCAAAAACATTCAGTACTCC.

J is TRBJ2-3 and V is TRBV5-4; D tentatively fits TRBD1 or TRBD2 (5 bases each). Trimming stripped 0 bases from V and 4 bases from J, with 15 bases between. CDR1 is SGHNT, CDR2 YYREEE, per germline (reference sequence). This CDR3 comprises 16 residues. The CDR3 is CASSLDGAQRPDTQYF. The CDR3 coding sequence is TGTGCCAGCAGCTTGGACGGGGCGCAGAGACCAGATACGCAGTATTTT. Complete variable domain (other parts from reference TRBV5-4 and TRBJ2-3): ETGVTQSPTHLIKTRGQQVTLRCSSQSGHNTVSWYQQALGQGPQFIFQYYREEENGRGNFPPRFSGLQFPNYSSELNVNALELDDSALYLCASSLDGAQRPDTQYFGPGTRLTVL.

With respect to this clonotype: No conserved phenylalanine or tryptophan is present at the end of the CDR3, so a read error is the likely explanation. The DNA is left out, because the CDR3 cannot be placed on it with certainty; the CDR3 is given as TCRdb lists it. The CDR3 reads CASSSGQSSYELYL. V and J are TRBV6-2 or TRBV6-3 and TRBJ2-7; TRBD1 is the table's D call, not checked against the DNA. The V gene's germline CDR1 is MNHEY and CDR2 SVGEGT. From its first to its last residue, the CDR3 has 14 amino acids.

This chain joins TRBV12-3 or TRBV12-4 and TRBJ1-5, with TRBD1 as a possible D gene (6 bases). The J call may not be correct, given that the DNA end is closer to TRBJ2-3. The CDR3 length is 15 residues. CDR3 amino acids: CASSLSVGDNQPQYF. The CDR3 bases are TGTGCCAGCAGTTTGTCAGTGGGGGACAATCAGCCCCAGTATTTT.

In its sample, this clonotype was seen once. CDR3 nucleotide sequence: TGCGACGGCAGCCAAGCAGGACAGGGGGGAAACAATGAGCAGTTCTTC. It specifies CDGSQAGQGGNNEQFF. The chain couples TRBV4-1 to TRBJ2-1, with TRBD1 identical over 10 bases. Per the germline V gene, CDR1 is MGHRA and CDR2 is YSYEKL. The CDR3 spans 16 residues.